The clone carrying this T cell receptor beta chain was detected once. Sequencing used immunoSEQ multiplex PCR; TCRdb keeps in-frame clones, though not all of them. The sample holds about 2 million clones, around 95% seen once. This record comes from a study of shared clonotypes between healthy human individuals. This CDR3 has 16 residues. The germline V gene encodes CDR1 LNHDA and CDR2 SQIVND (reference sequence). V was cut by 7 bases and J by 7 bases, with 20 bases left in between. Sequenced: naive CD4+ T cells sorted from blood. The subset denotes: CD45RA+ positively selected. The V gene is TRBV19, the J gene TRBJ1-6; weak D call: TRBD1 (6 bases). The TCR sequence derives from a man aged 18 to 30 in good health. The CDR3 loop is CASTQNRESKNSPLHF. The DNA for the CDR3 is TGTGCCAGTACCCAAAACAGGGAGTCGAAGAATTCACCCCTCCACTTT.